This T cell receptor (beta chain) is drawn from a study of response to subunit inactivated influenza vaccine (dated by TCRdb to the late 2010s). Concerning the study at large: The study used deep quantitative T cell receptor repertoire profiling to track responses to a trivalent subunit inactivated influenza vaccine.

Library creation used RT-PCR. Sequenced using an Illumina HiSeq 2500. The raw public reads went through TCRdb reprocessing: fastp at Q25, MiXCR clone calling, in-frame beta chains kept. Entries that share a CDR3 protein sequence are merged under the most common genes and DNA. The sample includes roughly 620,000 distinct CDR3 sequences, with over 9% observed a single time. About 10% of the sample lies in the top ten. Remarks on this clonotype: No antigen is known for it. No much larger clonotype is one base removed from it; base qualities were not supplied.

The investigation overall reported the following: It was suggested by the authors that each seasonal influenza vaccination may recruit only a limited number of new T cells.

The same sample was also studied in work on T cells expressing NK-cell markers. Looking at the second paper: TCR beta cDNA libraries were prepared using 5'RACE template switching, which introduced a universal primer site and unique molecular identifiers. TCR beta-chain repertoires were profiled in sorted CD3+CD56+NKG2C+, CD3+CD56+NKG2C- and CD3+CD56-NKG2C+ T-cell subsets from several donors. Among the eight sequenced donors, seven were HCMV-seropositive and one was HCMV-seronegative. To restrict sorting to alphabetaTCR-expressing T cells, an anti-gammadeltaTCR antibody was added in several experiments. In roughly six donors, the dominant CD3+CD56+NKG2C+ clonotypes were among the top 10 CD8+ clonotypes and accounted for about 1.0-7.5% of CD8+ T cells. Those dominant clonotypes were again the most abundant among CD3+CD56-NKG2C+ cells in a few donors, at roughly 25-60.1%. It remained unclear whether the expanded NKG2C-expressing T cell clones were specific for HCMV antigens. All eight donors whose samples were sequenced were randomly selected healthy volunteers, three of them men and five women. A commercial ELISA kit detecting HCMV-specific IgG in serum was used to determine HCMV serostatus. Peripheral blood mononuclear cells were isolated from blood by Ficoll density gradient centrifugation. For more than 5 donors, unsorted PBMC were also used to sequence bulk peripheral blood T-cell repertoires. Synthesis of cDNA was primed from the TCR beta constant segment and was followed by two consecutive PCR amplification steps. The libraries were sequenced on Illumina HiSeq 2000/2500, MiSeq or NextSeq, producing 2 x 150 bp reads. MIGEC was used to demultiplex reads and group reads by UMI, and MiTCR was used to assemble and quantify clonotypes. To exclude erroneous sequences, only TCR cDNA sequences supported by at least two reads were retained. The tcR package was used for downstream repertoire analysis, with clonotypes matched between fractions based on CDR3 nucleotide sequence plus V segment. VDJmatch was used to annotate antigen specificity against VDJdb, with one amino acid substitution in CDR3 allowed.

The source is a man between 45 and 60 years old who received an inactivated influenza vaccine. Donor details come from another sample of the same person, matched by shared clones. Sample: PBMCs from blood, taken on the day of vaccination.

The bases read TGTGCCAGCAGTTCGCCGGGACAGGGCTATGGCTACACCTTC. Its protein reads: CASSSPGQGYGYTF. The V and J segments used are TRBV6-5 and TRBJ1-2; 9 bases in the middle match TRBD1. Including the terminal cysteine and phenylalanine, the CDR3 comprises 14 residues. The sequence is cut down to CDR3 DNA, 42 bases in frame from base 1. Taken from the germline V gene, the CDR1 and CDR2 loops are MNHEY and SVGAGI. The V end gives up 4 bases and the J end 4 bases, leaving 4 bases in the junction not matched to a gene.